These T cell receptor beta chains were read from a single sample in a study of Tregs in tolerant kidney transplant recipients. Assay used: immunoSEQ multiplex PCR; TCRdb lists only in-frame clones, some missing. The profile covers about 110,000 clones, with roughly 89% appearing a single time and approximately 0.35% taken by the ten largest. The sequencing used CD4+ T cells from blood, collected before the transplant. Receptors originate from a human donor who received a combined kidney and bone marrow transplant. Both conserved end residues are part of each CDR3. Fields, in order: CDR3 protein, CDR3 DNA, D gene, J gene, V gene, clone size. The D gene is left open where the match is weak. Some rows mark clone size as missing; the rest say once, few, many or name a class of expanded clone.

CASSFTGTNTEAFF,TGCGCCAGCAGCTTTACAGGGACGAACACTGAAGCTTTCTTT,.,TRBJ1-1,TRBV5-1,.
CASTRTSGGRETQYF,TGTGCCAGCACCCGGACTAGCGGGGGGAGAGAGACCCAGTACTTC,TRBD2,TRBJ2-5,TRBV2,once
CASSSDRGDNSPLHF,TGTGCCAGCAGCTCTGACAGAGGCGATAATTCACCCCTCCACTTT,.,TRBJ1-6,TRBV7-2,.
CAISDILAARGAYNEQFF,TGTGCCATCAGTGACATCTTGGCGGCCAGGGGGGCATACAATGAGCAGTTCTTC,.,TRBJ2-1,TRBV10-3,.
CASSTGWNTEAFF,TGTGCCAGTAGTACAGGGTGGAACACTGAAGCTTTCTTT,.,TRBJ1-1,TRBV19,.
CASSPRTAGNTIYF,TGTGCCAGCAGCCCCCGGACAGCTGGAAACACCATATATTTT,.,TRBJ1-3,TRBV7-8,.
CASRWRAPSSYEQYF,TGTGCCAGCCGATGGAGGGCTCCGAGCTCCTACGAGCAGTACTTC,.,TRBJ2-7,TRBV28,.
CASSLRETATYEQYF,TGTGCCAGCAGCTTACGGGAGACAGCAACCTACGAGCAGTACTTC,.,TRBJ2-7,TRBV7-2,.
CASSQAGLNYGYTF,TGTGCCAGCAGCCAAGCTGGCCTTAACTATGGCTACACCTTC,.,TRBJ1-2,TRBV4-2,.
CASSLERHWTEAFF,TGTGCCAGCAGCTTAGAGCGTCATTGGACTGAAGCTTTCTTT,.,TRBJ1-1,TRBV7-8,.
CASSPWEGGLEKLFF,TGTGCCAGCAGCCCATGGGAGGGGGGACTTGAAAAACTGTTTTTT,.,TRBJ1-4,TRBV4-2,.
CASSLRDRGGSTDTQYF,TGTGCCAGCAGTTTAAGGGACAGGGGTGGGAGCACAGATACGCAGTATTTT,TRBD1,TRBJ2-3,TRBV27,.
CASVSGNPYEQYF,TGTGCCAGCGTTAGCGGGAACCCCTACGAGCAGTACTTC,TRBD2,TRBJ2-7,TRBV28,.
CAISEGQGAGTQYF,TGTGCCATCAGTGAAGGGCAGGGGGCTGGGACCCAGTACTTC,TRBD1,TRBJ2-5,TRBV10-3,.
CASSPKAPGRGRLGGVYEQYF,TGTGCCAGTAGCCCAAAAGCCCCAGGCAGGGGTCGCCTTGGGGGGGTCTACGAGCAGTACTTC,.,TRBJ2-7,TRBV19,.
CASTLGRTDYGYTF,TGTGCCAGCACCCTAGGACGGACAGACTATGGCTACACCTTC,.,TRBJ1-2,TRBV6-1,.
CASTLTVDYGYTF,TGTGCCAGCACCTTGACAGTGGACTATGGCTACACCTTC,.,TRBJ1-2,TRBV6-6,.
CASSQPQGRDTEAFF,TGCGCCAGCAGCCAGCCACAGGGGCGGGACACTGAAGCTTTCTTT,TRBD1,TRBJ1-1,TRBV4-1,.
CASSSKRTSYEQYF,TGTGCCAGCAGCTCTAAGCGGACCTCCTACGAGCAGTACTTC,.,TRBJ2-7,TRBV5-6,.
CASSSGFAYEQYF,TGTGCCAGCAGCTCAGGATTTGCCTACGAGCAGTACTTC,.,TRBJ2-7,TRBV28,.
CASSSDRPISGNTIYF,TGTGCCAGCAGCTCCGACAGGCCGATCTCTGGAAACACCATATATTTT,.,TRBJ1-3,TRBV7-8,.
CASSKRAPNTEAFF,TGTGCCAGCAGCAAACGAGCGCCGAACACTGAAGCTTTCTTT,.,TRBJ1-1,TRBV5-4,.
CASSWYREGDTQYF,TGCGCCAGCAGCTGGTACAGGGAGGGAGATACGCAGTATTTT,.,TRBJ2-3,TRBV5-1,once
CSVEGAGTGPYEQYF,TGCAGCGTTGAAGGGGCCGGGACAGGGCCCTACGAGCAGTACTTC,TRBD1,TRBJ2-7,TRBV29-1,.
CASSQGLAGVSYEQYF,TGTGCCAGCAGCCAGGGACTAGCGGGGGTTTCCTACGAGCAGTACTTC,TRBD2,TRBJ2-7,TRBV4-2,.
CASSKGGTGGSYEQYF,TGTGCCAGCAGCAAGGGCGGGACAGGGGGATCCTACGAGCAGTACTTC,TRBD1,TRBJ2-7,TRBV11-2,.
CASSWDTRSGNTIYF,TGTGCCAGCAGCTGGGACACCCGCTCTGGAAACACCATATATTTT,.,TRBJ1-3,TRBV7-2,.